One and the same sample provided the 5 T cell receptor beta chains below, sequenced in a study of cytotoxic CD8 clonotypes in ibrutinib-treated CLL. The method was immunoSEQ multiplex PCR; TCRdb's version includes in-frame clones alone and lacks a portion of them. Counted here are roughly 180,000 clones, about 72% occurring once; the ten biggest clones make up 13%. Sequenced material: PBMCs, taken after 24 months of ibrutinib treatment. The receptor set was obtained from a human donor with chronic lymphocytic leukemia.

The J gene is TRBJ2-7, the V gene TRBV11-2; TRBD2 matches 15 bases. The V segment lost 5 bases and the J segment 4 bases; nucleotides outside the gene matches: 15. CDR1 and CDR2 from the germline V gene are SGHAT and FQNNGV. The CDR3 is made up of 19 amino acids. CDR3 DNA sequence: TGTGCCAGCAGCCGGCCCCTTTTTATCGGGACTAGCGGGAGGTACGAGCAGTACTTC. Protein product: CASSRPLFIGTSGRYEQYF.

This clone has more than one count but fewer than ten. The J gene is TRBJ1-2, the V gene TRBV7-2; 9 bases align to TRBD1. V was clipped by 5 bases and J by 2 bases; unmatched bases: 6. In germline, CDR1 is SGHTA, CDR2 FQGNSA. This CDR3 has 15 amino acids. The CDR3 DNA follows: TGTGCCAGCAGCACCCGGACAGGGGAGAACTATGGCTACACCTTC. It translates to CASSTRTGENYGYTF.

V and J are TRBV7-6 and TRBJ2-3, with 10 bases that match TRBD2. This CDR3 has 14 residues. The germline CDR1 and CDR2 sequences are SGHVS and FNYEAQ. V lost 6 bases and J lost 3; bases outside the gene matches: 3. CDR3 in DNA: TGTGCCAGCAGACCGGGACTAGCGACAGATACGCAGTATTTT. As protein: CASRPGLATDTQYF.

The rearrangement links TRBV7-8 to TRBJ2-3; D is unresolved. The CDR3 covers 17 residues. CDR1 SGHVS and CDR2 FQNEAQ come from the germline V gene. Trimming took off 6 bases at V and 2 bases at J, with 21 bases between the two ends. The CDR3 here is CASRLRRVVDITDTQYF. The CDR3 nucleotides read TGTGCCAGCAGACTTAGACGGGTGGTAGACATCACAGATACGCAGTATTTT.

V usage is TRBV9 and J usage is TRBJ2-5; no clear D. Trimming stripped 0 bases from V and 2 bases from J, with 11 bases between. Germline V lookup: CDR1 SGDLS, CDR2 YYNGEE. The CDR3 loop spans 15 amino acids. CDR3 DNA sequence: TGTGCCAGCAGCGTAGTAGCAGTCGGGCAAGAGACCCAGTACTTC. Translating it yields CASSVVAVGQETQYF. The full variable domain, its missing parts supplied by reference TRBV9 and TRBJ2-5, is DSGVTQTPKHLITATGQRVTLRCSPRSGDLSVYWYQQSLDQGLQFLIQYYNGEERAKGNILERFSAQQFPDLHSELNLSSLELGDSALYFCASSVVAVGQETQYFGPGTRLLVL.